These T cell receptor beta chains were read from a single sample in a study of T-cell reconstitution after alpha-beta-depleted transplantation in children. TCRdb re-derived calls from the PCR reads in MiXCR, one entry per CDR3 protein. This sample has 90,000 to 100,000 distinct CDR3 sequences, with about a quarter found just once. Material: PBMCs, obtained before TCRalphabeta/CD19-depleted stem cell transplant. The source is a boy between 2 and 15 years old with acute lymphoblastic leukemia, due to receive a stem cell transplant. Each CDR3 is given with its conserved first and last residue. D genes are given only for firm matches. Expanded clones get a size class; other rows say once, few or many, or leave the size out.

.	TRBD1	TRBV19	TRBJ2-3	TGTGCCAGTAGTCGCCGGGACAGCAATACGCAGTATTTT	CASSRRDSNTQYF
.	.	TRBV9	TRBJ2-5	TGTGCCAGCAGCGTAGGCCCTCAAGAGACCCAGTACTTC	CASSVGPQETQYF
few	.	TRBV27	TRBJ2-1	TGTGCCAGCACCGCGGCGGGCACCTACAATGAGCAGTTCTTC	CASTAAGTYNEQFF
.	.	TRBV6-1	TRBJ1-2	TGTGCCAGCAGTCGTGGGGCGATGGACTATGGCTACACCTTC	CASSRGAMDYGYTF
.	.	TRBV18	TRBJ1-5	TGTGCCAGCTCACGGGACGGCCATAGCAATCAGCCCCAGCATTTT	CASSRDGHSNQPQHF
few	.	TRBV2	TRBJ1-6	TGTGCCAGCAGTGATCTTCCGTCGGGGATTAATTCACCCCTCCACTTT	CASSDLPSGINSPLHF
.	.	TRBV27	TRBJ1-6	TGTGCCAGCAGTCCCGGTCCAAGCTCCTATAATTCACCCCTCCACTTT	CASSPGPSSYNSPLHF
many	.	TRBV7-8	TRBJ2-2	TGTGCCAGCAGCTTACTTAACACCGGGGAGCTGTTTTTT	CASSLLNTGELFF
few	.	TRBV5-1	TRBJ2-1	TGCGCCAGCAGTGCCACGGAGGGGGCAAGTAGGGTCCAAGGGCAGTTCTTC	CASSATEGASRVQGQFF
.	.	TRBV7-2	TRBJ1-4	TGTGCCAGCACCAAAAAAGGGGCAACTAATGAAAAACTGTTTTTT	CASTKKGATNEKLFF
.	TRBD2	TRBV20-1	TRBJ2-3	TGCAGTGCCCAAAGGGGTAGGGGACTAGGGACAGATACGCAGTATTTT	CSAQRGRGLGTDTQYF
.	TRBD2	TRBV7-6	TRBJ2-2	TGTGCCAGCAGCTTAAGTTCGGCGGGAGGTGGCCCCGGGGAGCTGTTTTTT	CASSLSSAGGGPGELFF
many	TRBD2	TRBV7-6	TRBJ2-1	TGTGCCAGCAGCTTAGCTTCTAGCGGAGCCTATGGGGATGAGCAGTTCTTC	CASSLASSGAYGDEQFF
.	.	TRBV28	TRBJ1-5	TGTGCCAGCAAGAATAAGGGGAGCCATCAGCCCCAGCATTTT	CASKNKGSHQPQHF
many	TRBD2	TRBV20-1	TRBJ2-5	TGCAGTGCTAGAACAGGACTAGCGGGAGAGACCCAGTACTTC	CSARTGLAGETQYF
.	TRBD1	TRBV5-1	TRBJ1-1	TGCGCCAGCAGTTGGGGACAGGTAACGGGGACTGAAGCTTTCTTT	CASSWGQVTGTEAFF
many	.	TRBV12-3/TRBV12-4	TRBJ2-1	TGTGCCAGCAGTTGGGCGAGCGGAGGGCTCAATGAGCAGTTCTTC	CASSWASGGLNEQFF
.	.	TRBV9	TRBJ1-5	TGTGCCAGCAGCCCAAGCTTGCGGCCGGAAGATCAGCCCCAGCATTTT	CASSPSLRPEDQPQHF
once	.	TRBV6-1	TRBJ2-3	TGTGCCAGCAGTGCCGGACCGCCAGATACGCAGTATTTT	CASSAGPPDTQYF
.	TRBD1	TRBV28	TRBJ1-3	TGTGCCAGCAGCACCCAACAGACAGGGACTGGAAACACCATATATTTT	CASSTQQTGTGNTIYF
many	.	TRBV29-1	TRBJ2-3	TGCAGCGTTGCCCCACCGGGGCCATCGGATACGCAGTATTTT	CSVAPPGPSDTQYF
.	.	TRBV20-1	TRBJ2-7	TGCAGTGCTAGCACCCGGGTCTCCTCCTACGAGCAGTACTTC	CSASTRVSSYEQYF
.	.	TRBV28	TRBJ2-1	TGTGCCACTGGTTTTCGCAGAGGTGAGCAGTTCTTC	CATGFRRGEQFF
.	.	TRBV18	TRBJ2-1	TGTGCCAGCTCACCACCTACTAGGTACAATGAGCAGTTCTTC	CASSPPTRYNEQFF
.	.	TRBV5-1	TRBJ2-3	TGCGCCAGCAGCTTGGGGACAGCCTCCTACCTTAGCACAGATACGCAGTATTTT	CASSLGTASYLSTDTQYF
few	.	TRBV3-1	TRBJ1-3	TGTGCCAGCAGCCAATCGGGGCTCACTCGAAACACCATATATTTT	CASSQSGLTRNTIYF
.	TRBD2	TRBV27	TRBJ2-1	TGTGCCACCACTGATCTAGCGGGAGGGGGCTACAATGAGCAGTTCTTC	CATTDLAGGGYNEQFF
few	.	TRBV20-1	TRBJ1-1	TGCAGCTCCTCCCTAACAGGGCGCTCGAACACTGAAGCTTTCTTT	CSSSLTGRSNTEAFF
.	.	TRBV13	TRBJ1-2	TGTGCCAGCAGCGTCCCCCGGGTGGACTATGGCTACACCTTC	CASSVPRVDYGYTF
.	.	TRBV20-1	TRBJ2-1	TGCAGTCCGAGACGCCGCAGCGGCCCGGGGAATGAGCAGTTCTTC	CSPRRRSGPGNEQFF
.	.	TRBV29-1	TRBJ1-3	TGCAGCGTTGATCCCTCCCGGGCCGGCGAAAGCTCTGGAAACCGCGGAAACACCATATATTTT	CSVDPSRAGESSGNRGNTIYF
few	TRBD1	TRBV28	TRBJ1-5	TGTGCCAGCATATCCGGGACAGGGGGTTTGGGTCAGCCCCAGCATTTT	CASISGTGGLGQPQHF
few	.	TRBV5-1	TRBJ1-1	TGCGCCAGCAGCTCGGTACAGGTGCCCAACACTGAAGCTTTCTTT	CASSSVQVPNTEAFF
few	.	TRBV7-9	TRBJ2-1	TGTGCCAGCAGCTTATGGGAGGGGGCGCCGGGCGATGAGCAGTTCTTC	CASSLWEGAPGDEQFF
once	TRBD1	TRBV20-1	TRBJ1-2	TGCAGTGCCAAGGGACAGGCTGCTACCTATGGCTACACCTTC	CSAKGQAATYGYTF
.	.	TRBV7-9	TRBJ2-2	TGTGCCAGCAGCCCAGGAATGAACACCGGGGAGCTGTTTTTT	CASSPGMNTGELFF
.	.	TRBV7-2	TRBJ2-1	TGTGCCAGCAGCTTAGATCCGACAGGCTCCTACAATGAGCAGTTCTTC	CASSLDPTGSYNEQFF
.	.	TRBV2	TRBJ2-7	TGTGCCAGCAGCGGGACGGGCCTGAGCTCCTACGAGCAGTACTTC	CASSGTGLSSYEQYF
.	TRBD2	TRBV7-2	TRBJ2-1	TGTGCCAGCAGCGTGACTAGCGGACCTTACAATGAGCAGTTCTTC	CASSVTSGPYNEQFF
.	TRBD2	TRBV4-1	TRBJ2-7	TGCGCCAGCAGCCATTTACTAGCGGAGGGGTGGGAGCAGTACTTC	CASSHLLAEGWEQYF
.	.	TRBV28	TRBJ2-3	TGTGCCACCTCGGACTCGTACAGCGATACGCAGTATTTT	CATSDSYSDTQYF
many	.	TRBV24-1	TRBJ2-1	TGTGCCACCAGTGATTTAGGGGAACGCCAAAATGAGCAGTTCTTC	CATSDLGERQNEQFF
.	.	TRBV7-9	TRBJ2-5	TGTGCCAGCAGCCGTCAGGGATCGGGAGAGACCCAGTACTTC	CASSRQGSGETQYF
.	.	TRBV18	TRBJ2-6	TGTGCCAGCTCACCTACCTCGAATCCCTCTGGGGCCAACGTCCTGACTTTC	CASSPTSNPSGANVLTF
.	.	TRBV6-1	TRBJ1-1	TGTGCCAGCAGACGGGAGCGTAGGACGAACACTGAAGCTTTCTTT	CASRRERRTNTEAFF
.	.	TRBV20-1	TRBJ1-2	TGCAGTGCTAGAGACGGAAGGGGGAACTATGGCTACACCTTC	CSARDGRGNYGYTF
.	.	TRBV12-3/TRBV12-4	TRBJ2-5	TGTGCCAGCAGTTTATCCCGGGGCCGGGAAGAGACCCAGTACTTC	CASSLSRGREETQYF
few	TRBD1	TRBV7-9	TRBJ1-2	TGTGCCAGCAGCCAAGACAGGGGAAGCTATGGCTACACCTTC	CASSQDRGSYGYTF
.	.	TRBV30	TRBJ2-2	TGTGCCTGGATGCCCGTGGGCCATGGGGAGCTGTTTTTT	CAWMPVGHGELFF
few	TRBD1	TRBV12-3/TRBV12-4	TRBJ1-1	TGTGCCAGCAGCCGGACAGGCAACACTGAAGCTTTCTTT	CASSRTGNTEAFF
.	TRBD2	TRBV7-3	TRBJ2-1	TGTGCCAGCAGCTTATTACCGACTAGCGGAGGGAAAGGGGAGCAGTTCTTC	CASSLLPTSGGKGEQFF
few	TRBD1	TRBV5-6	TRBJ2-7	TGTGCCAGCAGACTCTACAGGGGGCGCCACGAGCAGTACTTC	CASRLYRGRHEQYF